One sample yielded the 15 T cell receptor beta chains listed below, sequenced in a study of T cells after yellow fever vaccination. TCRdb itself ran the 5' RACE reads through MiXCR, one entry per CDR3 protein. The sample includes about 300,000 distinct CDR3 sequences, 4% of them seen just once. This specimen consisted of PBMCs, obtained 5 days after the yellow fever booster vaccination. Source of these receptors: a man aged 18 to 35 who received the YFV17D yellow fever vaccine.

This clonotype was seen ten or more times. The CDR3 DNA reads TGTGCCAGCAGCTCCCGCGGACAGAAGAGCTCCTACGAGCAGTACTTC. Its protein is CASSSRGQKSSYEQYF. The chain recombines TRBV7-2 with TRBJ2-7; a weak D match, TRBD1 (6 bases). The V and J ends lost 4 bases and 0 bases respectively, with 16 bases between them. CDR1 SGHTA and CDR2 FQGNSA come from the germline V gene. CDR3 length: 16 amino acids.

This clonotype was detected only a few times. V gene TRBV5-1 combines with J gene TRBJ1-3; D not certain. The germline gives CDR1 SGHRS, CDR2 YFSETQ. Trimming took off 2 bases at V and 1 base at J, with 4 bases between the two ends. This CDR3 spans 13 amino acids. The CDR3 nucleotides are TGCGCCAGCAGCTTCGATTCTGGAAACACCATATATTTT. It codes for CASSFDSGNTIYF.

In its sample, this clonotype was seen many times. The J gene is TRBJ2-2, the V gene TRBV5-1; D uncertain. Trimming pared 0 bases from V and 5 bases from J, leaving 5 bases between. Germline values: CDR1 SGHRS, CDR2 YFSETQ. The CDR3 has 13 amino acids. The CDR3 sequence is CASSLDGTGELFF. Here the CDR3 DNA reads TGCGCCAGCAGCTTGGACGGGACCGGGGAGCTGTTTTTT. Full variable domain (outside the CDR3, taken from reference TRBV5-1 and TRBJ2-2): KAGVTQTPRYLIKTRGQQVTLSCSPISGHRSVSWYQQTPGQGLQFLFEYFSETQRNKGNFPGRFSGRQFSNSRSEMNVSTLELGDSALYLCASSLDGTGELFFGEGSRLTVL.

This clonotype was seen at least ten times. This CDR3 is CSVPTQRIGSPLHF. DNA of the CDR3: TGCAGCGTTCCAACCCAACGGATCGGGTCACCCCTCCACTTT. The V call is TRBV29-1, the J call TRBJ1-6; D not certain. The V end lost 5 bases, the J end lost 10 bases, and 18 bases lay between the germline ends. This CDR3 has 14 amino acids. The germline CDR1 and CDR2 sequences are SQVTM and ANQGSEA.

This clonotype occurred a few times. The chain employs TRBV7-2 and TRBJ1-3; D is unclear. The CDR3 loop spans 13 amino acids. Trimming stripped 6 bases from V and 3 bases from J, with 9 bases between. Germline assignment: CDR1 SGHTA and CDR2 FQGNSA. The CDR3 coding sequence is TGTGCCAGCAGTTCGGTTTTTGGAAACACCATATATTTT. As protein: CASSSVFGNTIYF.

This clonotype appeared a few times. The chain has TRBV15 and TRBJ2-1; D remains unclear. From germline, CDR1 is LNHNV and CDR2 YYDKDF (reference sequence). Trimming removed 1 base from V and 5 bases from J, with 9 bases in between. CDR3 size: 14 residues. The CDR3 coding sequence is TGTGCCACCAGCAGAGGAATTAGCAACAATGAGCAGTTCTTC. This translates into CATSRGISNNEQFF.

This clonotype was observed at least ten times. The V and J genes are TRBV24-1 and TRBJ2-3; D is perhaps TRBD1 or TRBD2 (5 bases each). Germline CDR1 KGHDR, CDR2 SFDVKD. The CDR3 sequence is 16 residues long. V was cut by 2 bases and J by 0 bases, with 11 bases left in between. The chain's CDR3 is CATSDSGTASTDTQYF. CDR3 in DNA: TGTGCCACCAGTGATTCCGGGACGGCTAGCACAGATACGCAGTATTTT.

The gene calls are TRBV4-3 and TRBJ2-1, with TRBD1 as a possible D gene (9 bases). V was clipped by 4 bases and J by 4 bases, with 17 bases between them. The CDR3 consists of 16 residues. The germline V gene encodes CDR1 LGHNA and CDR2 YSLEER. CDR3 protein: CASSRGGTGYYNEQFF. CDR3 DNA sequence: TGCGCCAGCAGCCGCGGGGGGACAGGGTATTACAATGAGCAGTTCTTC.

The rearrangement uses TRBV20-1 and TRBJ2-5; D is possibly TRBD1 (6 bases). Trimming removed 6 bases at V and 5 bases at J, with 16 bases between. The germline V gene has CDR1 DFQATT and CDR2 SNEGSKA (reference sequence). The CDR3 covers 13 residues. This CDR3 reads CSALEQGRETQYF. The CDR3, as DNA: TGCAGTGCACTGGAACAGGGCCGGGAGACCCAGTACTTC.

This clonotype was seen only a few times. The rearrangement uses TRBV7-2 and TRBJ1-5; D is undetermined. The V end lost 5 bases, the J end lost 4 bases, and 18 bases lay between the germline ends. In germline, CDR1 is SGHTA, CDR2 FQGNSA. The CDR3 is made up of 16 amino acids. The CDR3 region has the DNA TGTGCCAGCAGCCCGGCTCAGTACACGGGAAATCAGCCCCAGCATTTT. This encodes CASSPAQYTGNQPQHF.

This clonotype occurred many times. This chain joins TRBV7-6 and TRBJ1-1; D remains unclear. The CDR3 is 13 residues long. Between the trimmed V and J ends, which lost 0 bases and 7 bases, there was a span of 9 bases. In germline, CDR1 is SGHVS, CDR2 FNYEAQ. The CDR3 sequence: CASSLAQYNEAFF. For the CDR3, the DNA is TGTGCCAGCAGCTTAGCACAGTATAATGAAGCTTTCTTT.

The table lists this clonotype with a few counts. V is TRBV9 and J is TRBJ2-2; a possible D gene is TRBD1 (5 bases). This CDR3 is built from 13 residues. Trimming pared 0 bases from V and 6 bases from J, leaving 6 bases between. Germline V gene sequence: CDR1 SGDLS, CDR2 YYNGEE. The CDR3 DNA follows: TGTGCCAGCAGCGTAGACAGGCCCGGGGAGCTGTTTTTT. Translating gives CASSVDRPGELFF.

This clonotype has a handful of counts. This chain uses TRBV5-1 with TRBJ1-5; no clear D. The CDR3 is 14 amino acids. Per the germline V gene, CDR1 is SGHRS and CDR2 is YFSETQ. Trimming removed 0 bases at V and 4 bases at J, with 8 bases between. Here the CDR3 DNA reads TGCGCCAGCAGCTTGGAATATCCGAATCAGCCCCAGCATTTT. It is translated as CASSLEYPNQPQHF.

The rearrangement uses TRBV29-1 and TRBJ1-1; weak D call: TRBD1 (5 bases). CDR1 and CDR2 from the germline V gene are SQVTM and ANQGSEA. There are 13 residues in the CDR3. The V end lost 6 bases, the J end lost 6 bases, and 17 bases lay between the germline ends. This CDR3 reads CSVRTRVKAEAFF. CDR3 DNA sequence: TGCAGCGTCCGGACCAGGGTTAAAGCTGAAGCTTTCTTT.

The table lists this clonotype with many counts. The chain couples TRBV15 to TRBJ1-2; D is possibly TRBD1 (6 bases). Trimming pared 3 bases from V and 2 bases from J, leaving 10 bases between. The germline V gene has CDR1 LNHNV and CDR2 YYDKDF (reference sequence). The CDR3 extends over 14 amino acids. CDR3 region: CATSSPGANYGYTF. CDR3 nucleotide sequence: TGTGCCACCAGCAGCCCAGGGGCGAACTATGGCTACACCTTC.